A few counts support the clone carrying this TCR beta chain. Its specificity is unknown. These data come from a study of T cells in Graves' hyperthyroidism and ophthalmopathy. Amplified TCR beta CDR3 regions came from RNA transcripts. The study used the HTBI primer set for a first-round RT-PCR of the TCR CDR3. TCRdb redid the calling of the multiplex PCR reads with MiXCR, one entry per CDR3 protein. Altogether around 400,000 distinct CDR3 sequences are present, approximately 13% being singletons, with the ten largest covering roughly 8.3%. This CDR3 comprises 17 residues. Germline CDR1 LNHNV, CDR2 YYDKDF (reference sequence). The germline V and J ends were trimmed by 0 bases and 6 bases, with 18 bases remaining between them. Study-wide results and caveats: Peripheral blood also featured most of the thyroid clonotypes expanded above 0.001. With a median lead of about 6.9 months before onset, the model predicted ophthalmopathy.

The genes are TRBV15 and TRBJ1-3; perhaps TRBD1 as D (5 bases). The clonotype comes from a woman under 30 with Graves' hyperthyroidism. Sequencing used blood. CDR3 bases: TGTGCCACCAGCAGAGACCCGTGGCAGGGAGTAGAAAACACCATATATTTT. Its protein product is CATSRDPWQGVENTIYF.